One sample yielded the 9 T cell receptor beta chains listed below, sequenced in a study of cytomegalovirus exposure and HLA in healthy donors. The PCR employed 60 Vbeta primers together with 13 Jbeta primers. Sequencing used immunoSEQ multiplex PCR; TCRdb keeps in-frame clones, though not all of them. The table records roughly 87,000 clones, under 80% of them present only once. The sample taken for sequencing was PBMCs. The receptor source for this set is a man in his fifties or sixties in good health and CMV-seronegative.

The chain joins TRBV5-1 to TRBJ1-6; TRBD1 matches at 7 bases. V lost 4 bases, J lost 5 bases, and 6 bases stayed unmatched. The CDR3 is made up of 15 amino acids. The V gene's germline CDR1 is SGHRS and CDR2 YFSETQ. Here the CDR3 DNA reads TGCGCCAGCAGCCCCTTACAGGGGAATAATTCACCCCTCCACTTT. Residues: CASSPLQGNNSPLHF. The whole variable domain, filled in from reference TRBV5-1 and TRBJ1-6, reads KAGVTQTPRYLIKTRGQQVTLSCSPISGHRSVSWYQQTPGQGLQFLFEYFSETQRNKGNFPGRFSGRQFSNSRSEMNVSTLELGDSALYLCASSPLQGNNSPLHFGNGTRLTVT.

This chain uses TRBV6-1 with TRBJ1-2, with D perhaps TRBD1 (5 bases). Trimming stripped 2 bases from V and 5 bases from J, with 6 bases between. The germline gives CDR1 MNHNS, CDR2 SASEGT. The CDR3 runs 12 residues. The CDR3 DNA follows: TGTGCCAGCAGTGAACCAGGGTATGGCTACACCTTC. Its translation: CASSEPGYGYTF.

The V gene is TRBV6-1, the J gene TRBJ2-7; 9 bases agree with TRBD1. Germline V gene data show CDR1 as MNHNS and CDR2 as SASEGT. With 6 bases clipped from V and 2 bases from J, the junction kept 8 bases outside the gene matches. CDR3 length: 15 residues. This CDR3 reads CASRDGQGLPYEQYF. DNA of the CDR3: TGTGCCAGCAGGGACGGACAGGGGCTACCCTACGAGCAGTACTTC.

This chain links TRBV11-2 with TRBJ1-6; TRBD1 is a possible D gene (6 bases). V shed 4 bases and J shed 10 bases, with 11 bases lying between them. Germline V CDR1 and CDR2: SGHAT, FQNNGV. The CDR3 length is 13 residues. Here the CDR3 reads CASSSGAISPLHF. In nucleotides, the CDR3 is TGTGCCAGCAGCTCAGGGGCCATCTCACCCCTCCACTTT.

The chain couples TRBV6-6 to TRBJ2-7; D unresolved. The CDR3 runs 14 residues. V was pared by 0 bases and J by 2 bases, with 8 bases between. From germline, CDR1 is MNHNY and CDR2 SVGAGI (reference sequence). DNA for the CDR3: TGTGCCAGCAGTTACTCGGGCAGGACCTACGAGCAGTACTTC. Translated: CASSYSGRTYEQYF.

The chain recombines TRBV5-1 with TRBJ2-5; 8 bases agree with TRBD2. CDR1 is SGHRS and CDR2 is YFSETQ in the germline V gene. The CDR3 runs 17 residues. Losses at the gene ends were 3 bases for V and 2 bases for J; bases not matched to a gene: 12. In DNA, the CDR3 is TGCGCCAGCAGCTCAGGGACACTACTAGCGGCTCAAGAGACCCAGTACTTC. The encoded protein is CASSSGTLLAAQETQYF.

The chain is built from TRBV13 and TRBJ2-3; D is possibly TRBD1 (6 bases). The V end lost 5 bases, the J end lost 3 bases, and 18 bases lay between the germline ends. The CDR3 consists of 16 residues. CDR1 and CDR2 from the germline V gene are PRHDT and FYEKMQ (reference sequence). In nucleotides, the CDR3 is TGTGCCAGCAGCCCCGCAGGGGCGAGTTGGACAGATACGCAGTATTTT. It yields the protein CASSPAGASWTDTQYF.

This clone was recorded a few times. CDR3 nucleotide sequence: TGCGCCAGCAGCCGCGCCGAGGTACTGGATGAAAAACTGTTTTTT. Its protein product is CASSRAEVLDEKLFF. This chain uses TRBV4-1 with TRBJ1-4; D is unresolved. CDR1 and CDR2 (germline): MGHRA, YSYEKL. The ends were cut back, 4 bases at V and 6 bases at J, with 15 bases in the middle. The CDR3 runs to 15 residues.

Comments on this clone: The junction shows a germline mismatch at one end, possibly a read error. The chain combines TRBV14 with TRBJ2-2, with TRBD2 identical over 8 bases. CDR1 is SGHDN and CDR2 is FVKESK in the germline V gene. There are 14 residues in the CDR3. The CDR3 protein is CAGRAGAGAGELFF. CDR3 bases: TGTGCCGGCAGAGCGGGGGCGGGAGCCGGGGAGCTGTTTTTT.